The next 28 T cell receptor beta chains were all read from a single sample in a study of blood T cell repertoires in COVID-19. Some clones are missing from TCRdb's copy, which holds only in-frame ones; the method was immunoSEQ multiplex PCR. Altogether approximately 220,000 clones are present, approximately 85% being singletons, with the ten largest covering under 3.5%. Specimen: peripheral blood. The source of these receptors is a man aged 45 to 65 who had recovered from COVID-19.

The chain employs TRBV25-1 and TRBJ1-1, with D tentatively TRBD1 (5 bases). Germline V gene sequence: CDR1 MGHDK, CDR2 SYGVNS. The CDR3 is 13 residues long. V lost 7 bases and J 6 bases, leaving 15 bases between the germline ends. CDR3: CASNSPGLPEAFF. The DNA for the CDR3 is TGTGCCAGCAACTCCCCGGGACTCCCTGAAGCTTTCTTT.

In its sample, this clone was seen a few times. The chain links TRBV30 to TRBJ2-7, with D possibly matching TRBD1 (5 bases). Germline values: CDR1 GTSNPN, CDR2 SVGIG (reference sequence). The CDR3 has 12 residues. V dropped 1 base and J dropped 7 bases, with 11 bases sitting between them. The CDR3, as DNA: TGTGCCTGGAGTGCGCACAGGTGGGAGCAGTACTTC. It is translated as CAWSAHRWEQYF.

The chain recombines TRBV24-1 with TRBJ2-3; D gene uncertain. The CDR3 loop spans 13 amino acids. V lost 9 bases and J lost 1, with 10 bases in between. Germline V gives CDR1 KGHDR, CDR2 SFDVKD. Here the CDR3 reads CATGSTGTDTQYF. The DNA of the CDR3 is TGTGCCACCGGTTCCACGGGCACAGATACGCAGTATTTT.

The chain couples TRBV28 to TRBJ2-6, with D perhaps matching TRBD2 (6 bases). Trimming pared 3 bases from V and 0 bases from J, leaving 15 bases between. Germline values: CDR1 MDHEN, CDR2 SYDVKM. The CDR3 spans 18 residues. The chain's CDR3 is CASSFVGRGGSGANVLTF. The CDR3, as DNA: TGTGCCAGCAGTTTCGTGGGGCGGGGTGGCTCTGGGGCCAACGTCCTGACTTTC.

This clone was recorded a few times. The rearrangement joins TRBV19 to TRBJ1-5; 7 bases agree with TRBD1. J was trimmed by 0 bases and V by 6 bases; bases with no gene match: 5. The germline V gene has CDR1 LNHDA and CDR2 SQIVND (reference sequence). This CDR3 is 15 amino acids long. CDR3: CASSFGTVSNQPQHF. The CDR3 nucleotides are TGTGCCAGTAGCTTTGGGACAGTTAGCAATCAGCCCCAGCATTTT.

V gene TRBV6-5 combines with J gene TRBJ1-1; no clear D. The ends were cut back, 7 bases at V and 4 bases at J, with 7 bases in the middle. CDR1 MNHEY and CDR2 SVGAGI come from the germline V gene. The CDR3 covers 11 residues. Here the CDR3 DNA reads TGTGCCAGCACGGCGGGCACTGAAGCTTTCTTT. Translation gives CASTAGTEAFF.

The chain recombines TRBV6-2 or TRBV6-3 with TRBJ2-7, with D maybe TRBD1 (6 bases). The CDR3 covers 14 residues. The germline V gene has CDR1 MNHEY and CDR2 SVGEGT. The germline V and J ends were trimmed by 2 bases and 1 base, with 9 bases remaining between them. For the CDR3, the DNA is TGTGCCAGCAGTTACCGGGACAAGTCCTACGAGCAGTACTTC. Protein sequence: CASSYRDKSYEQYF.

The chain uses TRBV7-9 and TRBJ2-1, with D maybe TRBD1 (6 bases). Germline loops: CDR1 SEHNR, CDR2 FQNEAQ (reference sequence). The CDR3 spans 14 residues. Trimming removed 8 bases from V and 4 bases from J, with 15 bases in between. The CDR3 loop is CASCKGEQYNEQFF. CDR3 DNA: TGTGCCAGCTGTAAGGGGGAGCAGTACAATGAGCAGTTCTTC.

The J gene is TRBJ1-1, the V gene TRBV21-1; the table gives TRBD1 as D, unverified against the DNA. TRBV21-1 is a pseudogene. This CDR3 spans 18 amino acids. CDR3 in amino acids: CASRPTGTGGSMNTEAFF. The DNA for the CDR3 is TGTGCCAGCAGACCAACCGGGACAGGGGGCTCAATGAACACTGAAGCTTTCTTT.

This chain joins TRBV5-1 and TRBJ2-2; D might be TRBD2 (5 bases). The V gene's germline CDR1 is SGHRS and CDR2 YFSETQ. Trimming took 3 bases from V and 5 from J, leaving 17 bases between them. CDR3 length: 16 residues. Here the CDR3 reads CASSSSSLVTTGELFF. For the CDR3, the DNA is TGCGCCAGCAGCTCATCGTCACTAGTCACGACCGGGGAGCTGTTTTTT.

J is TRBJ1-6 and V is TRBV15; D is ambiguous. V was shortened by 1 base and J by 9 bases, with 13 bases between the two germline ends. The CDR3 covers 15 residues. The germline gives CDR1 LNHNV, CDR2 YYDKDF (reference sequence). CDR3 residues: CATSRVVEGSSPLHF. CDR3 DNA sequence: TGTGCCACCAGCAGAGTGGTGGAGGGAAGTTCACCCCTCCACTTT.

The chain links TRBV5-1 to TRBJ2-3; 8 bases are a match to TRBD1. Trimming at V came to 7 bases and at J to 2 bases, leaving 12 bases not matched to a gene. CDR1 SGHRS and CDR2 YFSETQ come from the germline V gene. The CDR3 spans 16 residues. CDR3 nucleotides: TGCGCCAGCCTACCCACCTGGACAGGGTCCACAGATACGCAGTATTTT. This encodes CASLPTWTGSTDTQYF.

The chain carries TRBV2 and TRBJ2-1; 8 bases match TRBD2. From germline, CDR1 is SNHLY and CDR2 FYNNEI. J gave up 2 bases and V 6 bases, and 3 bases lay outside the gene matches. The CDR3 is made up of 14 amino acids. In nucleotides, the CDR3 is TGTGCCAGCAGATTAGCGGGACCCTACAATGAGCAGTTCTTC. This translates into CASRLAGPYNEQFF.

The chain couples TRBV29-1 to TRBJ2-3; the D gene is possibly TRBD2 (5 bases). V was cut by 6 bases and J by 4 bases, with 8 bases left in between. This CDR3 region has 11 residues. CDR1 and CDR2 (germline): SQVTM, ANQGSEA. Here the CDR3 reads CSVRASDTQYF. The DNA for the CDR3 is TGCAGCGTGCGGGCTTCAGATACGCAGTATTTT.

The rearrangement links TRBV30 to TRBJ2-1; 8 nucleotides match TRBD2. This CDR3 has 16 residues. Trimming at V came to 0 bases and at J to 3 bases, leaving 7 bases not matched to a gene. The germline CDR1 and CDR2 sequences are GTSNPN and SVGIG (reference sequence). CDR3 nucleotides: TGTGCCTGGAGTGTAACGGGGGGGGCTCGCTACAATGAGCAGTTCTTC. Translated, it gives CAWSVTGGARYNEQFF. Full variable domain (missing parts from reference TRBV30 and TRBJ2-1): SQTIHQWPATLVQPVGSPLSLECTVEGTSNPNLYWYRQAAGRGLQLLFYSVGIGQISSEVPQNLSASRPQDRQFILSSKKLLLSDSGFYLCAWSVTGGARYNEQFFGPGTRLTVL.

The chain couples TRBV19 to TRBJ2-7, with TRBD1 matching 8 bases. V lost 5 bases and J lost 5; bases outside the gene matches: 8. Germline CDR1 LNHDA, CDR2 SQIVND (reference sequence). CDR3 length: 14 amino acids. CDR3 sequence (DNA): TGTGCCAGTAGTCCGCGGACAGGGAGGAACGAGCAGTACTTC. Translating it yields CASSPRTGRNEQYF. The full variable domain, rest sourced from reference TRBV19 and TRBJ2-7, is DGGITQSPKYLFRKEGQNVTLSCEQNLNHDAMYWYRQDPGQGLRLIYYSQIVNDFQKGDIAEGYSVSREKKESFPLTVTSAQKNPTAFYLCASSPRTGRNEQYFGPGTRLTVT.

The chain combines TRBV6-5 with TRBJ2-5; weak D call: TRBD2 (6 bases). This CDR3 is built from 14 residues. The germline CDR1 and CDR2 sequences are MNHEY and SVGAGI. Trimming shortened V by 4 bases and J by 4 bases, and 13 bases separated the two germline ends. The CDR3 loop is CASSFAGRGETQYF. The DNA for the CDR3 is TGTGCCAGCAGTTTCGCGGGGCGGGGAGAGACCCAGTACTTC.

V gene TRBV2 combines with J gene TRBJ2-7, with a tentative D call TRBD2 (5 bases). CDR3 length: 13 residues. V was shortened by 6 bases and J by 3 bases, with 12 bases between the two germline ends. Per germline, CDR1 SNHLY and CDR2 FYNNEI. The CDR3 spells CASSQDWVYEQYF. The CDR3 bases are TGTGCCAGCAGCCAGGACTGGGTCTACGAGCAGTACTTC.

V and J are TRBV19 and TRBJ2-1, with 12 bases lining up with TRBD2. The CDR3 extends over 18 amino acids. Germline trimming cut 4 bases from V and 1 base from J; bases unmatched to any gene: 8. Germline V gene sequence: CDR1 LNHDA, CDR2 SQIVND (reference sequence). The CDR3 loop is CASSTRWTSGTSYNEQFF. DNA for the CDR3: TGTGCCAGTAGTACCCGATGGACTAGCGGGACTTCCTACAATGAGCAGTTCTTC. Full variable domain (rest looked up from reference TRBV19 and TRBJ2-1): DGGITQSPKYLFRKEGQNVTLSCEQNLNHDAMYWYRQDPGQGLRLIYYSQIVNDFQKGDIAEGYSVSREKKESFPLTVTSAQKNPTAFYLCASSTRWTSGTSYNEQFFGPGTRLTVL.

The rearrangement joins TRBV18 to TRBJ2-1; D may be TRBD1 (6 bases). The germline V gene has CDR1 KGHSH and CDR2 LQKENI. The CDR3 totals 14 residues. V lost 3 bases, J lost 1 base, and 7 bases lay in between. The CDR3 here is CASSPQGSYNEQFF. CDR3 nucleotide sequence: TGTGCCAGCTCACCTCAGGGGTCCTACAATGAGCAGTTCTTC.

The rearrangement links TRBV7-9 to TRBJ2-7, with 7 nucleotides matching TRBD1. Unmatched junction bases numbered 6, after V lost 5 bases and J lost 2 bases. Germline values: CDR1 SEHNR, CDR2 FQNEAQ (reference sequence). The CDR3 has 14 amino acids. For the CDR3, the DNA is TGTGCCAGCAGCCCTGGGGACAGACCCTACGAGCAGTACTTC. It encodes CASSPGDRPYEQYF.

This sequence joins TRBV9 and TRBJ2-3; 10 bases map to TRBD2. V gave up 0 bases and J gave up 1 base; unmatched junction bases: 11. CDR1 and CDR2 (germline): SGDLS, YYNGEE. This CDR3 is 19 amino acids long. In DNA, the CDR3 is TGTGCCAGCAGCGTAGTCGGACTTACCGGGACTAGCGGCACAGATACGCAGTATTTT. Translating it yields CASSVVGLTGTSGTDTQYF.

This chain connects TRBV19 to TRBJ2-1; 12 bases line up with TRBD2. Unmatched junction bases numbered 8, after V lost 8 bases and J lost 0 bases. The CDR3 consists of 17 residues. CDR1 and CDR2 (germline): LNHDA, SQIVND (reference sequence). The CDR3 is CASGGTSGLNSYNEQFF. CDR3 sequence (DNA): TGTGCCAGTGGTGGGACTAGCGGGCTAAACTCCTACAATGAGCAGTTCTTC. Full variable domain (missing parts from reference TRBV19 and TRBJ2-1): DGGITQSPKYLFRKEGQNVTLSCEQNLNHDAMYWYRQDPGQGLRLIYYSQIVNDFQKGDIAEGYSVSREKKESFPLTVTSAQKNPTAFYLCASGGTSGLNSYNEQFFGPGTRLTVL.

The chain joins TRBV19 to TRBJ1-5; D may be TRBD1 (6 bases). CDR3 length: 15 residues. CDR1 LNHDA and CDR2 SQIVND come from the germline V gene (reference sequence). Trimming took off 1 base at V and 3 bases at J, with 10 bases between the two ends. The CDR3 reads CASSIADSPNQPQHF. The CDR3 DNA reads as TGTGCCAGTAGTATAGCGGACAGCCCCAATCAGCCCCAGCATTTT.

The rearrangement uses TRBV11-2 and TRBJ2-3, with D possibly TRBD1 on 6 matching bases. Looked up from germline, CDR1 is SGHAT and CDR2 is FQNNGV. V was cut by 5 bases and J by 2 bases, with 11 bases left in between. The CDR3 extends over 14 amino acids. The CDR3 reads CASSLGTLTDTQYF. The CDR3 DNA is TGTGCCAGCAGCCTGGGGACACTCACAGATACGCAGTATTTT. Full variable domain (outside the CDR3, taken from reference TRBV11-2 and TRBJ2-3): EAGVAQSPRYKIIEKRQSVAFWCNPISGHATLYWYQQILGQGPKLLIQFQNNGVVDDSQLPKDRFSAERLKGVDSTLKIQPAKLEDSAVYLCASSLGTLTDTQYFGPGTRLTVL.

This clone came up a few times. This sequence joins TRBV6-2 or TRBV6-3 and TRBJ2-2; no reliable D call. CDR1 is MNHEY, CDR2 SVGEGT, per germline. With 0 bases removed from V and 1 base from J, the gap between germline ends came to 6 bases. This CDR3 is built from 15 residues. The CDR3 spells CASSYSNRNTGELFF. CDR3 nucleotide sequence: TGTGCCAGCAGTTACTCGAACAGGAACACCGGGGAGCTGTTTTTT.

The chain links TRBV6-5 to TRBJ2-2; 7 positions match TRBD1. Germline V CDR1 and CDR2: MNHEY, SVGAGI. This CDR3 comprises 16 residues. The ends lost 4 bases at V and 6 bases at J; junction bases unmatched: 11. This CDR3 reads CASSSGTVRRPGELFF. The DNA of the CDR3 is TGTGCCAGCAGTTCGGGGACAGTTCGCAGACCCGGGGAGCTGTTTTTT.

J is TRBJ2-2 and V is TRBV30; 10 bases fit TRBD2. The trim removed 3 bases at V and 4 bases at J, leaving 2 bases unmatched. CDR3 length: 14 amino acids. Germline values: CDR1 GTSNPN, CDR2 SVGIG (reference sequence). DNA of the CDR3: TGTGCCTGGAGGGGACTAGCGATCACCGGGGAGCTGTTTTTT. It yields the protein CAWRGLAITGELFF.